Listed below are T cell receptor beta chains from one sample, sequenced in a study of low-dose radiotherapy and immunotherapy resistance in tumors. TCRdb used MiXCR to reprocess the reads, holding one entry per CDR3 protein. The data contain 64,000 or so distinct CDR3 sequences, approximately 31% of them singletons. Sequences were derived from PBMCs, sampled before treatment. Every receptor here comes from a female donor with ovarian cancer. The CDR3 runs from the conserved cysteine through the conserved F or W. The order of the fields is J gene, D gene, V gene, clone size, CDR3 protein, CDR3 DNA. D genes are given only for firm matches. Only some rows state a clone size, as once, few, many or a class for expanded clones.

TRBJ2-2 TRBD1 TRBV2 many CASSVARQGNTGELFF TGTGCCAGCAGTGTGGCGAGACAGGGGAACACCGGGGAGCTGTTTTTT
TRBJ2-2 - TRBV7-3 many CASSPRGGTKNTGELFF TGTGCCAGCAGCCCCAGGGGGGGGACTAAGAACACCGGGGAGCTGTTTTTT
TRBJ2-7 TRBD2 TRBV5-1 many CASSLVSSGGSQTYEQYF TGCGCCAGCAGCTTGGTGTCTAGCGGGGGGAGCCAAACGTACGAGCAGTACTTC
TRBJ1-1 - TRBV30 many CAWSVLEGSEAFF TGTGCCTGGAGTGTACTTGAAGGGTCCGAAGCTTTCTTT
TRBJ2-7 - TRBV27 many CASSSAGPDYEQYF TGTGCCAGCAGTTCGGCAGGGCCAGACTACGAGCAGTACTTC
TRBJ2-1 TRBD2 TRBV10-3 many CAISESGGGSYNEQFF TGTGCCATCAGTGAGTCGGGGGGGGGCTCCTACAATGAGCAGTTCTTC
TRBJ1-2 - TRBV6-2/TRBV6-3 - CASCRPGVGYGYTF TGTGCCAGCTGCCGCCCAGGGGTCGGCTATGGCTACACCTTC
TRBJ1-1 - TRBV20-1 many CSAGGYAFF TGCAGTGCTGGGGGGTACGCTTTCTTT
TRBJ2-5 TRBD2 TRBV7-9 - CVSSNGLALETQYF TGTGTCAGCAGCAACGGACTAGCGCTCGAGACCCAGTACTTC
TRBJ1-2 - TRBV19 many CASRNEDGLTRGYTF TGTGCCAGTAGGAACGAGGACGGCCTTACTAGGGGCTACACCTTC
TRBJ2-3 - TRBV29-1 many CSVESVAGSGGTDTQYF TGCAGCGTTGAAAGTGTTGCAGGGTCCGGAGGCACAGATACGCAGTATTTT
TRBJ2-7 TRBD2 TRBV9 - CASGLAGGSEQYF TGTGCCAGTGGACTAGCGGGGGGAAGCGAGCAGTACTTC
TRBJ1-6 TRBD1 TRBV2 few CASSERGTANSPLHF TGTGCCAGCAGTGAAAGGGGGACAGCCAATTCACCCCTCCACTTT
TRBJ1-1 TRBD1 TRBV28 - CASGQGANTEAFF TGTGCCAGTGGACAGGGGGCAAACACTGAAGCTTTCTTT
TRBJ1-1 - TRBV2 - CASSRERNTEAFF TGTGCCAGCAGCAGGGAAAGGAACACTGAAGCTTTCTTT
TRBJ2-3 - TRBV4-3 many CASSQDTGAGDTQYF TGCGCCAGCAGCCAAGATACCGGGGCGGGGGATACGCAGTATTTT
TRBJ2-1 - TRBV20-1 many CSATGEILGQFF TGCAGTGCCACGGGGGAGATACTCGGGCAGTTCTTC
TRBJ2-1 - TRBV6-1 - CASSSRGGPDVNEQFF TGTGCCAGCAGTTCCCGAGGGGGGCCGGACGTCAATGAGCAGTTCTTC
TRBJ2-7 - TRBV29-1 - CSVGVSGESYEQYF TGCAGCGTTGGGGTTTCGGGGGAGTCCTACGAGCAGTACTTC
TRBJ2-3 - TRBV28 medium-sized CASSLGGTDTQYF TGTGCCAGCAGTTTAGGGGGCACAGATACGCAGTATTTT
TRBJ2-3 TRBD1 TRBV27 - CASRVPPGQTSTDTQYF TGTGCCAGCAGAGTTCCTCCGGGACAGACTAGCACAGATACGCAGTATTTT
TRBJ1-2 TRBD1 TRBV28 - CASSSSLQRQGDYTF TGTGCCAGCAGTTCGTCCCTCCAAAGACAGGGAGACTACACCTTC
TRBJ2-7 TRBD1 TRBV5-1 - CASGQGTTYEQYF TGCGCCAGCGGACAGGGAACAACCTACGAGCAGTACTTC
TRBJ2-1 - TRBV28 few CASSLPRLGGQFF TGTGCCAGCAGTCTTCCGCGACTAGGGGGGCAGTTCTTC
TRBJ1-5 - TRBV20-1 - CSAMGKTDTQHF TGCAGTGCTATGGGAAAGACAGATACGCAGCATTTT
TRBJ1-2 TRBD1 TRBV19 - CASSTTDRVYGYTF TGTGCCAGTAGTACGACTGACAGGGTTTATGGCTACACCTTC
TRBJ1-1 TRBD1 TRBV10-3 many CAIRAGQGMGTEAFF TGTGCCATCAGGGCCGGACAGGGTATGGGAACTGAAGCTTTCTTT
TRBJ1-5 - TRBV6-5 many CASSRGQRGEQPQHF TGTGCCAGCAGTCGCGGACAAAGGGGGGAACAGCCCCAGCATTTT
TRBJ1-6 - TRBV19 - CASSIQENSPLHF TGTGCCAGTAGTATTCAGGAGAATTCACCCCTCCACTTT
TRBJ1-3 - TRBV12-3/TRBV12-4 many CASSPSTPTGFEYGNTIYF TGTGCCAGCAGTCCTTCGACACCTACAGGGTTCGAGTATGGAAACACCATATATTTT
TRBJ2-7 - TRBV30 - CAWSGGVGSFYEQYF TGTGCCTGGAGTGGGGGCGTAGGATCCTTCTACGAGCAGTACTTC
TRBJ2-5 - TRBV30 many CAWSEFRETQYF TGTGCCTGGAGTGAGTTTAGAGAGACCCAGTACTTC
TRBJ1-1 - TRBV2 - CASSSLWGNTEAFF TGTGCCAGCAGTTCCTTGTGGGGGAACACTGAAGCTTTCTTT
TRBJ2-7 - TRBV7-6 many CASSQTHNSYEQYF TGTGCCAGCAGCCAGACTCATAACTCCTACGAGCAGTACTTC